The 28 T cell receptor beta chains presented below share a single source sample, sequenced in a study of T cell changes during pregnancy in multiple sclerosis. The method was immunoSEQ multiplex PCR; TCRdb's version includes in-frame clones alone and lacks a portion of them. The sample has tens of thousands of clones, just over 90% seen once. Specimen: CD4+ T cells from peripheral blood mononuclear cells, collected before pregnancy. These receptors were taken from a female donor with multiple sclerosis, enrolled in a pregnancy study.

CDR3 coding DNA: TGTGCCATCTGGAGTGGTATATTGGCTCTCGAGCAGTACTTC. As protein: CAIWSGILALEQYF. The chain joins TRBV10-3 to TRBJ2-7; no clear D. Trimming left V 8 bases short and J 6 bases short, with 20 bases between. The CDR3 consists of 14 residues. Germline lookup yields CDR1 ENHRY and CDR2 SYGVKD.

The rearrangement joins TRBV18 to TRBJ2-1; D unresolved. V was trimmed by 1 base and J by 3 bases, leaving 10 bases between them. CDR1 is KGHSH and CDR2 is LQKENI in the germline V gene. This CDR3 comprises 15 residues. The CDR3 sequence: CASSPLATDYNEQFF. The CDR3 nucleotides are TGTGCCAGCTCACCACTCGCGACTGACTACAATGAGCAGTTCTTC.

The rearrangement uses TRBV5-6 and TRBJ1-4, with 8 nucleotides matching TRBD1. The CDR3 sequence is 16 residues long. With V trimmed by 4 bases and J by 7 bases, 12 bases remained unmatched. Germline V CDR1 and CDR2: SGHDT, YYEEEE. The CDR3 loop is CASSPRGQGRGEKLFF. Written as DNA, the CDR3 is TGTGCCAGCAGCCCGAGAGGACAGGGACGAGGTGAAAAACTGTTTTTT.

The CDR3 nucleotides read TGTGCCAGCAGCTTAATTTCGACAATTGGAAACACCATATATTTT. It translates to CASSLISTIGNTIYF. This chain uses TRBV7-2 with TRBJ1-3; no firm D call. Germline V gene data show CDR1 as SGHTA and CDR2 as FQGNSA. The CDR3 sequence is 15 residues long. Trimming removed 2 bases at V and 3 bases at J, with 11 bases between.

The chain uses TRBV20-1 and TRBJ2-3; TRBD2 might be the D (6 bases). The germline gives CDR1 DFQATT, CDR2 SNEGSKA (reference sequence). The CDR3 runs 11 residues. The V end lost 7 bases, the J end lost 5 bases, and 10 bases lay between the germline ends. For the CDR3, the DNA is TGCAGTGGAGGGGAGGTAGATACGCAGTATTTT. Its protein product is CSGGEVDTQYF.

This chain joins TRBV15 and TRBJ1-5, with TRBD1 matching 7 bases. The V segment lost 5 bases and the J segment 0 bases; nucleotides outside the gene matches: 10. The germline V gene encodes CDR1 LNHNV and CDR2 YYDKDF (reference sequence). The CDR3 has 17 amino acids. As DNA, the CDR3 is TGTGCCACCAGCCTTCGTTGGACAGGAGATAGCAATCAGCCCCAGCATTTT. It specifies CATSLRWTGDSNQPQHF.

CDR3: CASSLGLYEQYF. The CDR3 nucleotides are TGTGCCAGCAGTTTAGGACTCTACGAGCAGTACTTC. This chain connects TRBV6-6 to TRBJ2-7; D possibly corresponds to TRBD2 (5 bases). The CDR3 runs to 12 residues. Trimming stripped 4 bases from V and 3 bases from J, with 7 bases between. Germline loops: CDR1 MNHNY, CDR2 SVGAGI (reference sequence).

This rearrangement joins TRBV28 to TRBJ2-1; 8 bases align to TRBD2. J was trimmed by 9 bases and V by 6 bases; bases with no gene match: 7. The CDR3 is 13 amino acids. CDR1 is MDHEN, CDR2 SYDVKM, per germline. CDR3 nucleotides: TGTGCCAGCAGCCGCTTTAGCGGGATTGAGCAGTTCTTC. Translation gives CASSRFSGIEQFF.

The chain is built from TRBV7-9 and TRBJ1-6; D is possibly TRBD1 (6 bases). The germline V gene has CDR1 SEHNR and CDR2 FQNEAQ (reference sequence). V was trimmed by 3 bases and J by 5 bases, leaving 20 bases between them. This CDR3 comprises 18 residues. The CDR3 sequence: CASSFPKAGALNNSPLHF. The CDR3 DNA reads TGTGCCAGCAGCTTCCCCAAGGCAGGGGCCTTGAATAATTCACCCCTCCACTTT.

The J gene is TRBJ2-7, the V gene TRBV10-3, with 9 positions matching TRBD1. J lost 6 bases, V lost 5 bases, and 11 bases had no gene match. CDR1 ENHRY and CDR2 SYGVKD come from the germline V gene. The length of the CDR3 is 15 residues. The CDR3 spells CAISRPSGQGREQYF. Here the CDR3 DNA reads TGTGCCATCAGTAGACCCTCGGGACAGGGCCGCGAGCAGTACTTC.

The rearrangement links TRBV9 to TRBJ2-2; 11 bases line up with TRBD1. Germline V CDR1 and CDR2: SGDLS, YYNGEE. The J segment lost 4 bases and the V segment lost 4 bases, leaving 9 bases of the junction unmatched. This CDR3 spans 17 amino acids. The CDR3 DNA follows: TGTGCCAGCAGCACGAGGGGGACAGGGGGAGGCACCGGGGAGCTGTTTTTT. It translates to CASSTRGTGGGTGELFF.

V usage is TRBV10-3 and J usage is TRBJ2-7, with 7 bases lining up with TRBD1. The CDR3 is 13 residues long. Germline V gene lookup returns CDR1 ENHRY and CDR2 SYGVKD. With 4 bases clipped from V and 6 bases from J, the junction kept 6 bases outside the gene matches. This CDR3 is CAISGQGTSEQYF. The CDR3 bases are TGTGCCATCAGTGGACAGGGAACGAGCGAGCAGTACTTC.

J is TRBJ2-3 and V is TRBV7-3; D unresolved. The CDR3 extends over 13 amino acids. Germline V lookup: CDR1 SGHTA, CDR2 FQGTGA. V was pared by 5 bases and J by 3 bases, with 9 bases between. The chain's CDR3 is CASSARVTDTQYF. The CDR3 coding sequence is TGTGCCAGCAGCGCCCGAGTTACAGATACGCAGTATTTT. Looking up the rest from reference TRBV7-3 and TRBJ2-3 gives the full variable domain: GAGVSQTPSNKVTEKGKYVELRCDPISGHTALYWYRQSLGQGPEFLIYFQGTGAADDSGLPNDRFFAVRPEGSVSTLKIQRTERGDSAVYLCASSARVTDTQYFGPGTRLTVL.

The V and J genes are TRBV28 and TRBJ1-1, with 7 nucleotides matching TRBD1. This CDR3 region has 16 residues. Germline V gives CDR1 MDHEN, CDR2 SYDVKM. The V and J ends lost 7 bases and 0 bases, in that order; junction bases with no gene match: 11. CDR3 loop: CASTPGQRLLNTEAFF. As DNA, the CDR3 is TGTGCCAGCACTCCGGGACAGCGACTATTGAACACTGAAGCTTTCTTT.

The chain uses TRBV7-2 and TRBJ1-6, with TRBD1 matching over 7 bases. The trim removed 3 bases at V and 7 bases at J, leaving 3 bases unmatched. The CDR3 contains 14 residues. In germline, CDR1 is SGHTA, CDR2 FQGNSA. The CDR3 nucleotides are TGTGCCAGCAGCTTCGCAGGGGGAAATTCACCCCTCCACTTT. Translation: CASSFAGGNSPLHF. The entire variable domain, with the rest obtained from reference TRBV7-2 and TRBJ1-6, is as follows: GAGVSQSPSNKVTEKGKDVELRCDPISGHTALYWYRQSLGQGLEFLIYFQGNSAPDKSGLPSDRFSAERTGGSVSTLTIQRTQQEDSAVYLCASSFAGGNSPLHFGNGTRLTVT.

This chain joins TRBV7-9 and TRBJ1-1, with a tentative D call TRBD1 (5 bases). The CDR3 totals 15 residues. V was trimmed by 3 bases and J by 1 base, leaving 12 bases between them. CDR1 is SEHNR, CDR2 FQNEAQ, per germline (reference sequence). The CDR3 region is CASSFEGGGNTEAFF. The CDR3, as DNA: TGTGCCAGCAGCTTTGAGGGCGGGGGGAACACTGAAGCTTTCTTT.

The genes are TRBV7-9 and TRBJ2-5; D might be TRBD1 (7 bases). Trimming left V 2 bases short and J 5 bases short, with 9 bases between. Germline CDR1 and CDR2: SEHNR and FQNEAQ (reference sequence). The CDR3 spans 13 residues. The CDR3 reads CASSLPGGETQYF. In DNA form, the CDR3 reads TGTGCCAGCAGCTTACCAGGGGGGGAGACCCAGTACTTC.

The chain carries TRBV2 and TRBJ1-2; 9 bases fit TRBD1. V shed 4 bases and J 8 bases; nucleotides not matched to a gene: 11. The CDR3 is made up of 15 amino acids. CDR1 is SNHLY, CDR2 FYNNEI, per germline. The CDR3 region is CASSGWDRVNGGYTF. CDR3 nucleotide sequence: TGTGCCAGCAGTGGATGGGACAGGGTAAACGGAGGCTACACCTTC.

The chain links TRBV19 to TRBJ2-7; weak D call: TRBD1 (6 bases). The length of the CDR3 is 15 residues. From germline, CDR1 is LNHDA and CDR2 SQIVND (reference sequence). Between the trimmed V and J ends, which lost 5 bases and 0 bases, there was a span of 14 bases. This chain's CDR3 is CASSVGQFSSYEQYF. DNA for the CDR3: TGTGCCAGTAGTGTCGGACAGTTCAGCTCCTACGAGCAGTACTTC.

The chain joins TRBV28 to TRBJ1-5; no definite D call. The germline CDR1 and CDR2 sequences are MDHEN and SYDVKM. CDR3 length: 14 amino acids. V was clipped by 5 bases and J by 3 bases, with 11 bases between them. For the CDR3, the DNA is TGTGCCAGCAGTAATTTTGACTTCAATCAGCCCCAGCATTTT. It codes for CASSNFDFNQPQHF.

This clone was detected once. The chain couples TRBV30 to TRBJ2-1, with 7 bases identical to TRBD1. Germline V CDR1 and CDR2: GTSNPN, SVGIG (reference sequence). Trimming cost V 4 bases and J 5 bases; bases outside gene matches: 14. This CDR3 comprises 16 residues. For the CDR3, the DNA is TGTGCCTGGAAGATCTTCACAGGGGCACGACACAATGAGCAGTTCTTC. Translation gives CAWKIFTGARHNEQFF. The entire variable domain, with the rest obtained from reference TRBV30 and TRBJ2-1, is as follows: SQTIHQWPATLVQPVGSPLSLECTVEGTSNPNLYWYRQAAGRGLQLLFYSVGIGQISSEVPQNLSASRPQDRQFILSSKKLLLSDSGFYLCAWKIFTGARHNEQFFGPGTRLTVL.

The chain employs TRBV30 and TRBJ1-6; 8 bases agree with TRBD1. Germline V CDR1 and CDR2: GTSNPN, SVGIG (reference sequence). The V segment lost 2 bases and the J segment 1 base; nucleotides outside the gene matches: 13. The CDR3 covers 19 residues. The CDR3 DNA sequence: TGTGCCTGGAGTATGAGGGCAGGGGGCTTGGGTTCCTATAATTCACCCCTCCACTTT. This codes for CAWSMRAGGLGSYNSPLHF.

This rearrangement joins TRBV7-9 to TRBJ1-2; 7 nucleotides line up with TRBD1. Germline-derived CDR1 and CDR2 are SEHNR and FQNEAQ (reference sequence). The CDR3 length is 16 residues. Losses at the gene ends were 1 base for V and 0 bases for J; bases not matched to a gene: 5. This CDR3 is CASSLVGGQANYGYTF. As DNA, the CDR3 is TGTGCCAGCAGCTTAGTAGGGGGCCAAGCTAACTATGGCTACACCTTC. Drawing the rest from reference TRBV7-9 and TRBJ1-2, the complete variable domain is DTGVSQNPRHKITKRGQNVTFRCDPISEHNRLYWYRQTLGQGPEFLTYFQNEAQLEKSRLLSDRFSAERPKGSFSTLEIQRTEQGDSAMYLCASSLVGGQANYGYTFGSGTRLTVV.

The chain couples TRBV5-1 to TRBJ1-1, with TRBD1 as a possible D gene (5 bases). Germline V gives CDR1 SGHRS, CDR2 YFSETQ. V was trimmed by 0 bases and J by 3 bases, leaving 6 bases between them. This CDR3 contains 13 residues. This CDR3 reads CASSLGGDTEAFF. The CDR3 DNA reads as TGCGCCAGCAGCTTGGGGGGGGACACTGAAGCTTTCTTT.

This clone has just one count. V is TRBV7-2 and J is TRBJ1-1; D is unresolved. Trimming cost V 4 bases and J 4 bases, with 16 bases left between them. The CDR3 loop spans 15 amino acids. Germline CDR1 is SGHTA and CDR2 is FQGNSA. The CDR3 nucleotides read TGTGCCAGCAGCTCGGGCCCCGGGATCGTCACTGAAGCTTTCTTT. Amino acid sequence: CASSSGPGIVTEAFF.

The rearrangement joins TRBV15 to TRBJ2-4, with 7 bases that match TRBD1. CDR3 length equals 15 residues. CDR1 and CDR2 (germline): LNHNV, YYDKDF (reference sequence). J was trimmed by 6 bases and V by 3 bases; bases with no gene match: 8. As DNA, the CDR3 is TGTGCCACCAGCAGCTTAGACAGGGTATTAAACATTCAGTACTTC. Its translation is CATSSLDRVLNIQYF.

Only one count was recorded for this clone. This chain links TRBV4-2 with TRBJ2-2; 13 nucleotides match TRBD2. V lost 1 base, J lost 5 bases, and 4 bases stayed unmatched. CDR3 length: 17 amino acids. The germline V gene encodes CDR1 LGHNA and CDR2 YNFKEQ. The CDR3 is CASSQGGTSGITGELFF. CDR3 DNA sequence: TGTGCCAGCAGCCAAGGCGGGACTAGCGGGATTACCGGGGAGCTGTTTTTT.

The V call is TRBV11-1, the J call TRBJ1-6; no clear D gene. V lost 5 bases, J lost 5 bases, and 16 bases lay in between. Germline CDR1 reads SGHAT; CDR2 reads FQDESV (reference sequence). CDR3 length: 16 amino acids. CDR3 region: CASSQRSGSNNSPLHF. The DNA for the CDR3 is TGTGCCAGCAGCCAACGGTCAGGTTCTAATAATTCACCCCTCCACTTT.